Each of the 17 T cell receptor beta chains below was sequenced from the same sample in a study of blood T cell repertoires in COVID-19. Assay used: immunoSEQ multiplex PCR; TCRdb lists only in-frame clones, some missing. The table shows some 98,000 clones, with around 82% occurring only once. Sample: peripheral blood. Every receptor here comes from a man aged 65 to 79 with active or convalescent COVID-19.

This chain links TRBV27 with TRBJ2-3, with D perhaps matching TRBD1 (5 bases). The V gene's germline CDR1 is MNHEY and CDR2 SMNVEV (reference sequence). V dropped 4 bases and J dropped 1 base, with 12 bases sitting between them. The CDR3 runs to 15 residues. Here the CDR3 DNA reads TGTGCCAGCAGTTACAGGCGGCGCGGCACAGATACGCAGTATTTT. As protein: CASSYRRRGTDTQYF.

V gene TRBV7-6 combines with J gene TRBJ2-2; TRBD2 agrees at 7 bases. Trimming at V came to 2 bases and at J to 4 bases, leaving 4 bases not matched to a gene. This CDR3 is 15 amino acids long. Germline assignment: CDR1 SGHVS and CDR2 FNYEAQ. CDR3 sequence reads: CASSLLAAGTGELFF. The CDR3, as DNA: TGTGCCAGCAGCTTACTAGCGGCGGGCACCGGGGAGCTGTTTTTT.

J is TRBJ2-1 and V is TRBV11-2; 12 bases are a match to TRBD2. Looked up from germline, CDR1 is SGHAT and CDR2 is FQNNGV. With V trimmed by 1 base and J by 4 bases, 5 bases remained unmatched. The CDR3 is made up of 17 amino acids. Here the CDR3 reads CASSLGTSGGSYNEQFF. The CDR3 region has the DNA TGTGCCAGCAGCTTAGGCACTAGCGGGGGGAGTTACAATGAGCAGTTCTTC.

This sequence joins TRBV5-4 and TRBJ2-1; tentative D call: TRBD1 (6 bases). The germline V and J ends were trimmed by 0 bases and 14 bases, with 12 bases remaining between them. Germline V gene lookup returns CDR1 SGHNT and CDR2 YYREEE (reference sequence). The CDR3 spans 12 residues. As DNA, the CDR3 is TGTGCCAGCAGCTTGGTAGGGGGAAGTAAGTTCTTC. Amino acids: CASSLVGGSKFF.

A single count supports this clone. The chain couples TRBV10-3 to TRBJ1-5; D gene ambiguous. This CDR3 is built from 16 residues. Germline CDR1 reads ENHRY; CDR2 reads SYGVKD. Trimming took 0 bases from V and 5 from J, leaving 14 bases between them. CDR3 sequence (DNA): TGTGCCATCAGTGAGTCGGCTCCCGGGAGGGATCAGCCCCAGCATTTT. Translation: CAISESAPGRDQPQHF.

The chain uses TRBV4-2 and TRBJ2-1, with D perhaps matching TRBD1 (5 bases). Germline CDR1 LGHNA, CDR2 YNFKEQ. V was pared by 4 bases and J by 8 bases, with 12 bases between. The length of the CDR3 is 13 residues. CDR3 in amino acids: CASSPDLGHEQFF. In DNA form, the CDR3 reads TGTGCCAGCAGCCCTGACTTGGGGCATGAGCAGTTCTTC.

The chain employs TRBV19 and TRBJ2-3; a weak D match, TRBD1 (6 bases). CDR1 and CDR2 (germline): LNHDA, SQIVND (reference sequence). The V end lost 3 bases, the J end lost 6 bases, and 10 bases lay between the germline ends. The CDR3 is 13 amino acids. The CDR3 DNA reads as TGTGCCAGTAGTATGATGGGGGCGGATACGCAGTATTTT. It yields the protein CASSMMGADTQYF.

V and J are TRBV6-5 and TRBJ2-7, with D maybe TRBD1 (6 bases). This CDR3 contains 13 residues. V lost 7 bases, J lost 4 bases, and 14 bases lay in between. Germline V gene sequence: CDR1 MNHEY, CDR2 SVGAGI. The CDR3 sequence is CASTPGHHYEQYF. CDR3 bases: TGTGCCAGCACCCCGGGACATCATTACGAGCAGTACTTC.

The rearrangement joins TRBV7-9 to TRBJ2-3; D gene ambiguous. CDR3 length equals 12 residues. Trimming removed 2 bases at V and 4 bases at J, with 4 bases between. Germline CDR1 SEHNR, CDR2 FQNEAQ (reference sequence). The CDR3 region is CASSLRADTQYF. The CDR3 nucleotides are TGTGCCAGCAGCTTACGGGCAGATACGCAGTATTTT.

The CDR3 is CASSSQFDRGNSPLHF. The DNA for the CDR3 is TGTGCCAGCAGCTCCCAGTTTGACAGGGGGAATTCACCCCTCCACTTT. The chain is built from TRBV7-8 and TRBJ1-6; 9 bases map to TRBD1. The CDR3 is made up of 16 amino acids. Germline CDR1 SGHVS, CDR2 FQNEAQ. The ends lost 4 bases at V and 7 bases at J; junction bases unmatched: 8.

This clone was seen a few times. In nucleotides, the CDR3 is TGTGCCAGCAGCCAAGGGGGGCAGGGCAACACCGGGGAGCTGTTTTTT. Encoded protein: CASSQGGQGNTGELFF. The rearrangement links TRBV3-1 (or the pseudogene TRBV3-2) to TRBJ2-2, with D perhaps matching TRBD1 (6 bases). Germline-derived CDR1 and CDR2 are LGHDT and YNNKEL (reference sequence). The CDR3 has 16 amino acids. The ends were cut back, 1 base at V and 2 bases at J, with 11 bases in the middle.

This chain connects TRBV10-1 to TRBJ2-2; D unresolved. The CDR3 runs 14 residues. Per the germline V gene, CDR1 is WNHNN and CDR2 is SYGVQD (reference sequence). V was shortened by 4 bases and J by 7 bases, with 13 bases between the two germline ends. CDR3 in amino acids: CASSASGMVGELFF. CDR3 nucleotides: TGCGCCAGCAGTGCATCCGGTATGGTCGGGGAGCTGTTTTTT.

Only a few counts were recorded for this clone. This sequence joins TRBV10-2 and TRBJ1-6; D perhaps matches TRBD1 (5 bases). Germline CDR1 is WSHSY and CDR2 is SAAADI. This CDR3 spans 14 amino acids. Deletions cut 4 bases from V and 8 bases from J, with 12 bases between. The chain's CDR3 is CASSVGQGYSPLHF. In nucleotides, the CDR3 is TGCGCCAGCAGTGTGGGGCAGGGTTATTCACCCCTCCACTTT.

The J gene is TRBJ2-5, the V gene TRBV5-1; the D gene is possibly TRBD1 (5 bases). Trimming removed 0 bases from V and 5 bases from J, with 11 bases in between. The CDR3 has 14 amino acids. Germline V lookup: CDR1 SGHRS, CDR2 YFSETQ. In DNA, the CDR3 is TGCGCCAGCAGCTTGGAGGCAGGGCGTGAGACCCAGTACTTC. Its translation: CASSLEAGRETQYF.

This rearrangement joins TRBV18 to TRBJ2-2; 9 bases line up with TRBD1. V lost 3 bases to trimming and J lost 1 base; unmatched junction nucleotides: 3. Looked up from germline, CDR1 is KGHSH and CDR2 is LQKENI. The length of the CDR3 is 16 residues. The chain's CDR3 is CASSPRGQGNTGELFF. The CDR3 region has the DNA TGTGCCAGCTCACCCCGGGGACAGGGGAACACCGGGGAGCTGTTTTTT.

V is TRBV7-9 and J is TRBJ1-6; 7 bases match TRBD1. V dropped 5 bases and J dropped 8; count of bases not matched to a gene: 9. The CDR3 sequence is 15 residues long. Germline-derived CDR1 and CDR2 are SEHNR and FQNEAQ (reference sequence). CDR3 in amino acids: CASSPGQASHSPLHF. DNA of the CDR3: TGTGCCAGCAGCCCCGGACAGGCGTCGCATTCACCCCTCCACTTT.

Written as DNA, the CDR3 is TGTGCCAGCAGCCCCCAGGGGCGTGGGGCTGGGGCCAACGTCCTGACTTTC. Its translation: CASSPQGRGAGANVLTF. The gene calls are TRBV7-6 and TRBJ2-6; D is perhaps TRBD1 (6 bases). V gave up 5 bases and J gave up 2 bases, with 16 bases separating them. Per germline, CDR1 SGHVS and CDR2 FNYEAQ. The CDR3 length is 17 residues.